This TCR beta chain derives from a study of T cell responses to AZD1222 COVID-19 vaccine. Sequencing was performed with immunoSEQ multiplex PCR; in TCRdb, only in-frame clones are kept and a portion is missing. The repertoire consists of around 97,000 clones, with roughly 91% occurring once and the leading ten covering about 50%. The V gene's germline CDR1 is SGHAT and CDR2 FQNNGV. The CDR3 length is 16 residues. The V and J ends lost 5 bases and 6 bases, in that order; junction bases with no gene match: 7. Study-level findings and limits: Reports say nearly half of spike-specific TCRs go after unmutated variant regions. At 160-218 and 743-854, vaccine-associated CD4 TCRs were dominant, and they spanned spike.

Remarks on this clone: Its antigen is unknown.

The material was peripheral blood, obtained on day 0 of AZD1222 vaccination. The chain joins TRBV11-2 to TRBJ2-3; the match to TRBD2 covers 14 bases. This sequence was found in an adult in good health. The CDR3 DNA follows: TGTGCCAGCAGCGCACTGACTAGCGGGAGGGGTGATACGCAGTATTTT. Amino acid sequence: CASSALTSGRGDTQYF. Combining the CDR3 with reference TRBV11-2 and TRBJ2-3 gives the whole variable domain EAGVAQSPRYKIIEKRQSVAFWCNPISGHATLYWYQQILGQGPKLLIQFQNNGVVDDSQLPKDRFSAERLKGVDSTLKIQPAKLEDSAVYLCASSALTSGRGDTQYFGPGTRLTVL.